A selection of T cell receptor beta chains follows, all from one sample in a study of blood T cell repertoires in COVID-19. Libraries were prepared by immunoSEQ multiplex PCR; TCRdb keeps only in-frame clonotypes and omits some of them. Of roughly 220,000 clones in the sample, approximately 80% were seen once. What was sequenced was PBMCs or T cells enriched from blood (not recorded which). The receptors originated from a man aged 40-55 years who had recovered from COVID-19. CDR3s include the opening cysteine and the closing phenylalanine or tryptophan. D genes are given only for firm matches. Rows may omit the clone size; those that give it use once, few, many or a size class.

15	TRBV5-1	NA	TRBD1	TRBJ2-7	CASSFQGDPSYEQYF	TGCGCCAGCAGCTTTCAGGGGGACCCCTCCTACGAGCAGTACTTC
15	TRBV6-1	NA	TRBD1	TRBJ1-5	CASSERRGPDQPQHF	TGTGCCAGCAGTGAAAGGAGGGGGCCAGATCAGCCCCAGCATTTT
15	TRBV28	NA	NA	TRBJ2-1	CASSPPGHGPRGQFF	TGTGCCAGCAGTCCACCGGGACACGGGCCCCGGGGGCAGTTCTTC
14	TRBV3-1/TRBV3-2	NA	TRBD1	TRBJ2-7	CASSRTGALYEQYF	TGTGCCAGCAGCAGGACAGGGGCGTTGTACGAGCAGTACTTC
13	TRBV15	NA	NA	TRBJ1-4	CATSTRVEEKLFF	TGTGCCACCAGCACGAGGGTGGAAGAAAAACTGTTTTTT
15	TRBV5-1	NA	NA	TRBJ1-3	CASSPTGISGNTIYF	TGCGCCAGCAGCCCCACAGGGATCTCTGGAAACACCATATATTTT
13	TRBV27	NA	TRBD2	TRBJ2-3	CASRTGGTDTQYF	TGTGCCAGCAGGACCGGGGGGACAGATACGCAGTATTTT
14	TRBV11-3	once	NA	TRBJ2-2	CASSLYVSGGELFF	TGTGCCAGCAGCTTATACGTTTCCGGCGGGGAGCTGTTTTTT
14	TRBV10-1	NA	TRBD2	TRBJ2-7	CASSVEAGGREQYF	TGCGCCAGCAGTGTTGAGGCGGGAGGGCGCGAGCAGTACTTC
16	TRBV2	NA	TRBD2	TRBJ2-3	CASRFPSGEVADTQYF	TGTGCCAGCAGATTTCCTAGCGGGGAGGTTGCAGATACGCAGTATTTT
17	TRBV7-9	NA	NA	TRBJ2-7	CASSSGRRLPSGYEQYF	TGTGCCAGCAGCTCCGGTCGGCGGCTCCCGTCGGGCTACGAGCAGTACTTC
14	TRBV30	once	TRBD1	TRBJ1-1	CAWSLLTGTTEAFF	TGTGCCTGGAGCTTACTGACAGGGACCACTGAAGCTTTCTTT
15	TRBV5-1	once	TRBD1	TRBJ1-5	CASSLAGQGGQPQHF	TGCGCCAGCAGCTTGGCCGGACAGGGGGGTCAGCCCCAGCATTTT
13	TRBV7-9	NA	NA	TRBJ1-1	CASSSRANTEAFF	TGTGCCAGCAGCTCCCGAGCGAACACTGAAGCTTTCTTT
15	TRBV5-1	NA	NA	TRBJ1-3	CASSLDNPSGNTIYF	TGCGCCAGCAGCTTGGACAACCCCTCTGGAAACACCATATATTTT
14	TRBV19	NA	NA	TRBJ2-2	CASSVTVNTGELFF	TGTGCCAGTAGTGTGACAGTTAACACCGGGGAGCTGTTTTTT
14	TRBV24-1	NA	NA	TRBJ2-5	CATSDRGGPRTQYF	TGTGCCACCAGTGACCGCGGGGGCCCCAGGACCCAGTACTTC
13	TRBV24-1	NA	TRBD2	TRBJ2-5	CATSDGGVGTQYF	TGTGCCACCAGTGATGGGGGGGTGGGTACCCAGTACTTC
15	TRBV5-4	NA	NA	TRBJ1-6	CASSLSFRVDSPLHF	TGTGCCAGCAGCTTGTCCTTCAGGGTTGATTCACCCCTCCACTTT
16	TRBV5-8	few	NA	TRBJ2-1	CASSLDRSRIYNEQFF	TGTGCCAGCAGCTTGGACAGGAGTCGCATTTACAATGAGCAGTTCTTC
16	TRBV15	NA	NA	TRBJ2-1	CATSRVPRTSYNEQFF	TGTGCCACCAGCAGAGTCCCCCGGACTTCCTACAATGAGCAGTTCTTC
14	TRBV5-6	NA	NA	TRBJ1-2	CASLRGIANYGYTF	TGTGCCAGCCTTAGGGGGATAGCTAACTATGGCTACACCTTC
15	TRBV4-2	NA	TRBD1	TRBJ2-3	CASSRGQGGADTQYF	TGTGCCAGCAGCAGGGGACAGGGGGGAGCGGATACGCAGTATTTT
14	TRBV7-9	NA	NA	TRBJ2-7	CASSGDRKGYEQYF	TGTGCCAGCAGCGGTGACAGGAAGGGCTACGAGCAGTACTTC
19	TRBV28	NA	TRBD1	TRBJ1-4	CASSLGPVPGQGRGEKLFF	TGTGCCAGCAGTTTAGGGCCCGTCCCGGGACAGGGGCGGGGGGAAAAACTGTTTTTT
19	TRBV27	NA	TRBD1	TRBJ2-3	CASSLGTGGLEGFTDTQYF	TGTGCCAGCAGTTTGGGGACAGGCGGGTTAGAGGGGTTCACAGATACGCAGTATTTT
14	TRBV27	NA	TRBD1	TRBJ2-7	CASSRDRDPYEQYF	TGTGCCAGCAGTAGGGACAGGGACCCCTACGAGCAGTACTTC